This TCR beta chain came from a study of T cell responses to AZD1222 COVID-19 vaccine. Findings and limits, study-wide: Donors skewed white British and female; clonal diversity was possibly underestimated.

The protocol was immunoSEQ multiplex PCR, while the TCRdb copy is restricted to in-frame clones and leaves out a portion. The sample includes about 78,000 clones, roughly 80% of them seen just once. The ends were cut back, 1 base at V and 0 bases at J, with 7 bases in the middle. The CDR3 sequence is 14 residues long. Germline assignment: CDR1 LGHNA and CDR2 YSLEER. Comments on this clone: No antigen is known for it.

This sequence joins TRBV4-3 and TRBJ2-7; no definite D call. Specimen: peripheral blood, collected on day 0 of AZD1222 vaccination. The origin of this receptor is an adult in good health. DNA for the CDR3: TGCGCCAGCAGCCAAGGGGGAAGCTCCTACGAGCAGTACTTC. It codes for CASSQGGSSYEQYF.